The sequence of this T cell receptor beta chain was determined in a study of beta chain features in type 1 diabetes. The sequenced template was cDNA made from the entire isolated RNA. Naive, central memory and regulatory T cell samples averaged around 3.5 million immunoSEQ reads each. This table comes from immunoSEQ multiplex PCR, and its TCRdb copy is limited to in-frame clones, with some not included. Of 150,000 to 200,000 clones in the sample, 6.5% to 8.5% are singletons; the top ten hold 0.5%. Whole-study results and caveats: Any HLA type influence on TCRB rearrangement was left unresolved here. Lower insertion and higher deletion counts appeared at VDJ junctions in type 1 diabetes patients. Among patients with Type 1 diabetes, TCRB CDR3s were moderately but significantly shorter in every one of the four CD4+ subsets.

This clone was counted only a few times. Its antigen is not known. Germline CDR1 and CDR2: ENHRY and SYGVKD. The V and J ends lost 2 bases and 7 bases, in that order; junction bases with no gene match: 4. CDR3 size: 13 residues. The J gene is TRBJ1-2, the V gene TRBV10-3; TRBD1 agrees at 7 bases. Sequencing was performed on central memory CD4+ T cells from blood. This TCR was sampled from a man between 18 and 35 years old with type 1 diabetes. The CDR3, as DNA: TGTGCCATCAGTGAGACAGGGGAGGTTGGCTACACCTTC. Protein sequence: CAISETGEVGYTF.